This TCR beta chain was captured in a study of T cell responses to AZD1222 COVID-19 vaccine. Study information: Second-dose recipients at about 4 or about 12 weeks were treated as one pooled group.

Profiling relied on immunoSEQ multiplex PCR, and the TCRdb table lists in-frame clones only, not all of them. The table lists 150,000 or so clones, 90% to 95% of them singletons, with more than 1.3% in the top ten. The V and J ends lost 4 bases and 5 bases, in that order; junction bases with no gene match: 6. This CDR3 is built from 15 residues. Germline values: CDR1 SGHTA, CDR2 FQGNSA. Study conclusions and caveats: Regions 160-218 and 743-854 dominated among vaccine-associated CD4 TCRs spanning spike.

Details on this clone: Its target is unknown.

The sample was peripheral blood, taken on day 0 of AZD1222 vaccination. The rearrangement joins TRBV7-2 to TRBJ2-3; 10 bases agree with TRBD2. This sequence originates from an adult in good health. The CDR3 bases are TGTGCCAGCAGCTCCAGCGGGAGGGAGGGAGATACGCAGTATTTT. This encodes CASSSSGREGDTQYF.